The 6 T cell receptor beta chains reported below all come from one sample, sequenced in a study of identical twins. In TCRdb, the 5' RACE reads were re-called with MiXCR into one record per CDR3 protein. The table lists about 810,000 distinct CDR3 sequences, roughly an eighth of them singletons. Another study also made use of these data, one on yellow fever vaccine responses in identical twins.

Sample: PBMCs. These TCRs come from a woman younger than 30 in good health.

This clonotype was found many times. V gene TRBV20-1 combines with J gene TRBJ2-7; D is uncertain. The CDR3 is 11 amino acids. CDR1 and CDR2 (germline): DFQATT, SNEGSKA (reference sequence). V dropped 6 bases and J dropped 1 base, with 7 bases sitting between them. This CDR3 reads CSAARSYEQYF. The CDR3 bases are TGCAGTGCGGCAAGATCCTACGAGCAGTACTTC.

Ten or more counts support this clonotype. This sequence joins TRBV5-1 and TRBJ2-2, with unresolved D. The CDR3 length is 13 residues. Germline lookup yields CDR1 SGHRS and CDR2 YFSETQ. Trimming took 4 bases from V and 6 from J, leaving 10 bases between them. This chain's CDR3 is CASSLPWAGELFF. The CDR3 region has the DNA TGCGCCAGCAGCCTCCCGTGGGCCGGGGAGCTGTTTTTT.

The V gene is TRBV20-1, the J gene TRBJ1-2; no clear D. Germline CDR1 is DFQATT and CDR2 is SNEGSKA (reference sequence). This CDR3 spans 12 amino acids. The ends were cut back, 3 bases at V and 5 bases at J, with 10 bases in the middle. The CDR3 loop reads CSASVQSYGYTF. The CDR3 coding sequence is TGCAGTGCTAGTGTACAGTCATATGGCTACACCTTC.

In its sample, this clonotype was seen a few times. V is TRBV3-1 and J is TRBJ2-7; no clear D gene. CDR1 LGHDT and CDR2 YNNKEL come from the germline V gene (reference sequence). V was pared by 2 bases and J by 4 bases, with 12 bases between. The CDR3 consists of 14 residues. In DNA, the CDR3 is TGTGCCAGCAGCCAAAGCCAAGGGCAGTACGAGCAGTACGTC. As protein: CASSQSQGQYEQYV.

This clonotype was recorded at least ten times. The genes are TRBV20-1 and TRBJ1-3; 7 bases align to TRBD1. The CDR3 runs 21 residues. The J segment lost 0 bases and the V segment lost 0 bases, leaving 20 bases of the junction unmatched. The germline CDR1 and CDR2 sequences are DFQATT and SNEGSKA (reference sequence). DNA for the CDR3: TGCAGTGCTAGAGAGGAGGGGAGGACAGGATTAAGTATGAGCTCTGGAAACACCATATATTTT. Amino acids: CSAREEGRTGLSMSSGNTIYF.

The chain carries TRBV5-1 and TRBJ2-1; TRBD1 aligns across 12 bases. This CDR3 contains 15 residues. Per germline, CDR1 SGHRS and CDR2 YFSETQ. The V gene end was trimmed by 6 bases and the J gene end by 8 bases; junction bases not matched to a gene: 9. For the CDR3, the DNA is TGCGCCAGCAAAAGCACCGGGACAGGGGGCTATGAGCAGTTCTTC. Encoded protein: CASKSTGTGGYEQFF.